This T cell receptor beta chain derives from a study of T cells in localized non-small cell lung cancer. Points from the study as a whole: Highest T cell clonality was seen in uninvolved adjacent lung, surpassing that measured in tumor. A denser population of T cells in blood accompanied longer overall survival. Median approximately 50 top-100 tumor clones were shared with paired adjacent lung.

Note on this clone: Its specificity is not known.

V was clipped by 3 bases and J by 5 bases, with 9 bases between them. Germline assignment: CDR1 LNHDA and CDR2 SQIVND (reference sequence). The CDR3 consists of 13 residues. Only in-frame clones appear in the TCRdb table, and some are missing; sequencing was by immunoSEQ multiplex PCR. This table holds roughly 30,000 clones, less than 90% found once. V gene TRBV19 combines with J gene TRBJ2-3, with a weak D call TRBD1 (5 bases). The TCR was taken from an older female donor with stage I lung adenocarcinoma. The sequences come from peripheral blood, collected before any cancer treatment. CDR3 in DNA: TGTGCCAGTAGTATCCAGGGCGGAGATACGCAGTATTTT. This translates into CASSIQGGDTQYF.